This T cell receptor beta chain was profiled in a study of shared clonotypes between healthy human individuals. On the study more broadly: For every donor, three CD4 naive, three CD4 memory, two CD8 naive and one CD8 memory plates were used. Study-level points and caveats: Of the naive CD4 clonotypes, around 5% were shared across several donors.

Each sorted subset replicate got 200 ng genomic DNA, 25,000 to 30,000 genomes. Produced via immunoSEQ multiplex PCR; TCRdb's table is partial and in-frame only. The profile shows about 2.1 million clones, roughly 93% of them singletons. This clone was observed a single time. Its antigen is still unknown. Naive CD8 isolation took CD45RO-negative cells positively selected for CCR7 and excluded terminally differentiated effector memory CD45RA+ cells. This receptor was obtained from a man younger than 35 in good health. Some clones in this sample may be carry-over from other donors' samples. Sequenced input: naive CD8+ T cells from PBMCs.

The CDR3: CASLDLRQFYYYGYTF. The CDR3 DNA is TGTGCCAGCCTCGACCTTAGACAGTTTTATTACTATGGCTACACCTTC. The chain is built from TRBV7-2 and TRBJ1-2; D possibly corresponds to TRBD1 (5 bases). The CDR3 is made up of 16 amino acids. Looked up from germline, CDR1 is SGHTA and CDR2 is FQGNSA. V was trimmed by 8 bases and J by 3 bases, leaving 22 bases between them.